The rows below give T cell receptor beta chains drawn from one sample of a study of T cell repertoires in cytomegalovirus infection. For these receptors, no antigen is known. One entry per CDR3 protein results from TCRdb running MiXCR on the reads. The profile shows about 830,000 distinct CDR3 sequences, approximately 32% of them singletons. Here the sequenced sample was cultured CD8+ T cells from PBMCs, taken from culture after CMV antigen stimulation. The receptor source for this set is a human donor in good health (CMV status not recorded). Some clones in this sample may be carry-over from other donors' samples. Each CDR3 is given with its conserved first and last residue. Fields, in order: V gene, J gene, clone size, D gene, CDR3 protein, CDR3 DNA. The D gene is left open where the match is weak. Where a row states a size, it is once, few, many or the class of an expanded clone; other rows omit it.

v_gene: TRBV7-9
j_gene: TRBJ2-7
abundance: few
d_gene: .
CDR3aa: CASSLVGGSGDEQYF
CDR3nt: TGTGCCAGCAGCTTAGTAGGTGGATCGGGGGACGAGCAGTACTTC

v_gene: TRBV9
j_gene: TRBJ2-2
abundance: .
d_gene: .
CDR3aa: CASSGRLGDTGELFF
CDR3nt: TGTGCCAGCAGCGGAAGGCTAGGGGACACCGGGGAGCTGTTTTTT

v_gene: TRBV5-4
j_gene: TRBJ1-4
abundance: .
d_gene: .
CDR3aa: CASSPGRGVGEKLFF
CDR3nt: TGTGCCAGCAGCCCGGGACGGGGAGTCGGTGAAAAACTGTTTTTT

v_gene: TRBV19
j_gene: TRBJ2-4
abundance: .
d_gene: .
CDR3aa: CASSPTGYDIQYF
CDR3nt: TGTGCCAGTAGTCCAACAGGGTATGACATTCAGTACTTC

v_gene: TRBV4-2
j_gene: TRBJ1-1
abundance: few
d_gene: .
CDR3aa: CASSQVLWDTEAFF
CDR3nt: TGTGCCAGCAGCCAAGTACTCTGGGACACTGAAGCTTTCTTT

v_gene: TRBV12-3/TRBV12-4
j_gene: TRBJ2-7
abundance: few
d_gene: TRBD1
CDR3aa: CASSSPGQASYEQYF
CDR3nt: TGTGCCAGCAGTTCCCCGGGACAGGCCTCCTACGAGCAGTACTTC

v_gene: TRBV4-3
j_gene: TRBJ1-5
abundance: .
d_gene: TRBD1
CDR3aa: CASSQWDSDNQPQHF
CDR3nt: TGCGCCAGCAGCCAGTGGGACAGCGACAATCAGCCCCAGCATTTT

v_gene: TRBV6-5
j_gene: TRBJ1-2
abundance: .
d_gene: .
CDR3aa: CASSFDPDGYYGYTF
CDR3nt: TGTGCCAGCAGTTTCGACCCAGACGGCTACTATGGCTACACCTTC

v_gene: TRBV19
j_gene: TRBJ1-1
abundance: .
d_gene: TRBD1
CDR3aa: CASSKRRDRGPMNTEAFF
CDR3nt: TGTGCCAGTAGTAAACGTCGGGACAGGGGACCTATGAACACTGAAGCTTTCTTT

v_gene: TRBV19
j_gene: TRBJ1-5
abundance: .
d_gene: .
CDR3aa: CASSMPVQGNQPQHF
CDR3nt: TGTGCCAGTAGTATGCCTGTTCAGGGGAATCAGCCCCAGCATTTT

v_gene: TRBV7-8
j_gene: TRBJ2-5
abundance: many
d_gene: .
CDR3aa: CASSFPDSDQETQYF
CDR3nt: TGTGCCAGCAGCTTCCCGGACAGCGACCAAGAGACCCAGTACTTC

v_gene: TRBV27
j_gene: TRBJ1-4
abundance: .
d_gene: .
CDR3aa: CASSLIQGTTEKLFF
CDR3nt: TGTGCCAGCAGTTTGATCCAGGGGACGACGGAGAAACTGTTTTTT

v_gene: TRBV7-6
j_gene: TRBJ2-2
abundance: many
d_gene: .
CDR3aa: CASSPKGLGSTGELFF
CDR3nt: TGTGCCAGCAGCCCGAAGGGCCTAGGATCCACCGGGGAGCTGTTTTTT